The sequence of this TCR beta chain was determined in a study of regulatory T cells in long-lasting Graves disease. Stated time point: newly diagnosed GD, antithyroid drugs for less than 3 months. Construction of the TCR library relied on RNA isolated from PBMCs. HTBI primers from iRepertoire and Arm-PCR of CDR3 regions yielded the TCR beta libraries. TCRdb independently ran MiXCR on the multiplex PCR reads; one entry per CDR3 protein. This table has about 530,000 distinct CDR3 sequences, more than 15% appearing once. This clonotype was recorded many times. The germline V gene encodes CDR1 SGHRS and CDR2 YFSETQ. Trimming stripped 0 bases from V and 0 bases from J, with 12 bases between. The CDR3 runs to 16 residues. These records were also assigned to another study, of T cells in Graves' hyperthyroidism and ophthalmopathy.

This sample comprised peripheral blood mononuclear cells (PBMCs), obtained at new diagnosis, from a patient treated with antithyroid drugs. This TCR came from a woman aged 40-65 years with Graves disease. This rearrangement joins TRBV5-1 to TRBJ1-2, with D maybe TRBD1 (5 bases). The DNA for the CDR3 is TGCGCCAGCAGCTTGGGGTTTGGACACGCTAACTATGGCTACACCTTC. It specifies CASSLGFGHANYGYTF.